A selection of T cell receptor beta chains follows, all from one sample in a study of blood T cells in healthy people across ages. TCRdb re-called the 5' RACE reads through MiXCR, storing one row per CDR3 protein. Of about 1,400,000 distinct CDR3 sequences in the sample, 42% were seen once. Sample: blood. These receptors were taken from a woman between 18 and 29 years old in good health. Each CDR3 is given with its conserved first and last residue. Fields, in order: clone size, J gene, D gene, V gene, CDR3 protein, CDR3 DNA. A D gene is named only where the DNA matches it firmly. Expanded clones get a size class; other rows say once, few or many, or leave the size out.

clone_size: few
j_call: TRBJ2-1
d_call: -
v_call: TRBV6-5
cdr3_aa: CASSAALGDNEQFF
cdr3_nt: TGTGCCAGCAGTGCGGCCCTGGGGGACAATGAGCAGTTCTTC

clone_size: once
j_call: TRBJ1-6
d_call: -
v_call: TRBV4-1
cdr3_aa: CASSGTSPGNYNSPLHF
cdr3_nt: TGCGCCAGCAGCGGCACCAGCCCGGGAAACTATAATTCACCCCTCCACTTT

clone_size: few
j_call: TRBJ2-3
d_call: -
v_call: TRBV6-1
cdr3_aa: CASRERIGGDTQYF
cdr3_nt: TGTGCCAGCAGGGAAAGGATCGGGGGAGATACGCAGTATTTT

clone_size: -
j_call: TRBJ2-3
d_call: TRBD1
v_call: TRBV18
cdr3_aa: CASSSDRGPADTQYF
cdr3_nt: TGTGCCAGCTCATCCGACAGGGGGCCCGCAGATACGCAGTATTTT

clone_size: few
j_call: TRBJ2-4
d_call: -
v_call: TRBV20-1
cdr3_aa: CSARARPLVENIQYF
cdr3_nt: TGCAGTGCTAGAGCTCGGCCCTTAGTTGAAAACATTCAGTACTTC

clone_size: few
j_call: TRBJ2-1
d_call: TRBD1
v_call: TRBV6-5
cdr3_aa: CASSYGGTANEQFF
cdr3_nt: TGTGCCAGCAGTTACGGTGGGACAGCGAATGAGCAGTTCTTC

clone_size: -
j_call: TRBJ2-3
d_call: -
v_call: TRBV29-1
cdr3_aa: CSVEGVRADTQYF
cdr3_nt: TGCAGCGTTGAGGGGGTACGCGCAGATACGCAGTATTTT

clone_size: -
j_call: TRBJ2-3
d_call: -
v_call: TRBV29-1
cdr3_aa: CSVEEKLADTQYF
cdr3_nt: TGCAGCGTTGAAGAGAAACTGGCAGATACGCAGTATTTT

clone_size: few
j_call: TRBJ2-4
d_call: -
v_call: TRBV6-1
cdr3_aa: CASSPTLVSDIQYF
cdr3_nt: TGTGCCAGCAGCCCTACTTTAGTATCCGACATTCAGTACTTC

clone_size: -
j_call: TRBJ2-4
d_call: -
v_call: TRBV3-1
cdr3_aa: CASSQPDRTKNIQYF
cdr3_nt: TGTGCCAGCAGCCAACCTGACAGGACCAAAAACATTCAGTACTTC

clone_size: -
j_call: TRBJ1-3
d_call: -
v_call: TRBV7-2
cdr3_aa: CASSLGPENSGNTIYF
cdr3_nt: TGTGCCAGCAGCTTAGGACCGGAGAACTCTGGAAACACCATATATTTT

clone_size: few
j_call: TRBJ1-1
d_call: -
v_call: TRBV5-1
cdr3_aa: CASSLSTTSNTEAFF
cdr3_nt: TGCGCCAGCAGCTTGTCGACAACTTCTAACACTGAAGCTTTCTTT

clone_size: -
j_call: TRBJ2-1
d_call: -
v_call: TRBV4-1
cdr3_aa: CASSRGGGLSSYNEQFF
cdr3_nt: TGCGCCAGCAGCCGAGGGGGAGGACTGAGCTCCTACAATGAGCAGTTCTTC

clone_size: -
j_call: TRBJ2-7
d_call: TRBD1
v_call: TRBV29-1
cdr3_aa: CSVRGQGASYEQYF
cdr3_nt: TGCAGCGTTAGAGGACAGGGGGCTTCCTACGAGCAGTACTTC

clone_size: -
j_call: TRBJ1-1
d_call: -
v_call: TRBV12-3/TRBV12-4
cdr3_aa: CASSSQPEAFF
cdr3_nt: TGTGCCAGCAGTTCCCAACCTGAAGCTTTCTTT

clone_size: -
j_call: TRBJ2-3
d_call: -
v_call: TRBV20-1
cdr3_aa: CSARGGLYTDTQYF
cdr3_nt: TGCAGTGCTAGGGGTGGACTATACACAGATACGCAGTATTTT

clone_size: -
j_call: TRBJ2-1
d_call: TRBD2
v_call: TRBV20-1
cdr3_aa: CSVSRGSGRADEQFF
cdr3_nt: TGCAGTGTCTCGCGGGGGAGCGGGAGGGCCGATGAGCAGTTCTTC

clone_size: -
j_call: TRBJ1-4
d_call: -
v_call: TRBV2
cdr3_aa: CASSTANVGDEKLFF
cdr3_nt: TGTGCCAGCAGTACTGCCAACGTAGGCGATGAAAAACTGTTTTTT

clone_size: -
j_call: TRBJ1-2
d_call: -
v_call: TRBV14
cdr3_aa: CASSLQRGGYGYTF
cdr3_nt: TGTGCCAGCAGCCTTCAACGGGGTGGCTATGGCTACACCTTC

clone_size: -
j_call: TRBJ1-1
d_call: -
v_call: TRBV20-1
cdr3_aa: CSAPLSSGNTEAFF
cdr3_nt: TGCAGTGCTCCCCTATCGTCGGGGAACACTGAAGCTTTCTTT

clone_size: few
j_call: TRBJ2-7
d_call: TRBD2
v_call: TRBV12-3/TRBV12-4
cdr3_aa: CASSSGRYSYEQYF
cdr3_nt: TGTGCCAGCTCCAGCGGGAGGTACTCCTACGAGCAGTACTTC

clone_size: -
j_call: TRBJ2-2
d_call: -
v_call: TRBV5-1
cdr3_aa: CASSKVTGLGELFF
cdr3_nt: TGCGCCAGCAGCAAGGTAACCGGGCTCGGGGAGCTGTTTTTT

clone_size: -
j_call: TRBJ1-4
d_call: -
v_call: TRBV7-2
cdr3_aa: CASSLSTVEKLFF
cdr3_nt: TGTGCCAGCAGCTTAAGCACTGTTGAAAAACTGTTTTTT

clone_size: -
j_call: TRBJ1-5
d_call: TRBD1
v_call: TRBV10-1
cdr3_aa: CASSVTGDQPQHF
cdr3_nt: TGCGCCAGCAGTGTGACAGGGGATCAGCCCCAGCATTTT

clone_size: -
j_call: TRBJ2-5
d_call: TRBD1
v_call: TRBV24-1
cdr3_aa: CATSDSPGQGRGETQYF
cdr3_nt: TGTGCCACCAGTGATTCACCGGGACAGGGCCGCGGAGAGACCCAGTACTTC

clone_size: few
j_call: TRBJ1-1
d_call: -
v_call: TRBV27
cdr3_aa: CASSLSAGANTEAFF
cdr3_nt: TGTGCCAGCAGTTTATCGGCAGGGGCTAACACTGAAGCTTTCTTT

clone_size: few
j_call: TRBJ1-5
d_call: -
v_call: TRBV20-1
cdr3_aa: CSASQGQPQHF
cdr3_nt: TGCAGTGCTTCGCAGGGTCAGCCCCAGCATTTT

clone_size: many
j_call: TRBJ2-3
d_call: TRBD2
v_call: TRBV20-1
cdr3_aa: CSARDYATSGGADTQYF
cdr3_nt: TGCAGTGCTAGAGATTACGCGACTAGCGGGGGGGCAGATACGCAGTATTTT

clone_size: -
j_call: TRBJ2-5
d_call: -
v_call: TRBV11-2
cdr3_aa: CASRPSDSNEQYF
cdr3_nt: TGTGCCAGCAGACCATCGGACAGCAATGAGCAGTACTTC

clone_size: -
j_call: TRBJ2-3
d_call: -
v_call: TRBV7-2
cdr3_aa: CASSPPAVAWNTQYF
cdr3_nt: TGTGCCAGCAGCCCTCCGGCGGTAGCATGGAATACGCAGTATTTT

clone_size: few
j_call: TRBJ2-5
d_call: -
v_call: TRBV2
cdr3_aa: CASIGLQETQYF
cdr3_nt: TGTGCCAGCATAGGACTACAAGAGACCCAGTACTTC

clone_size: -
j_call: TRBJ2-3
d_call: -
v_call: TRBV11-1
cdr3_aa: CASSPLRYTSTDTQYF
cdr3_nt: TGTGCCAGCAGCCCCCTCCGGTATACTAGCACAGATACGCAGTATTTT

clone_size: -
j_call: TRBJ1-2
d_call: -
v_call: TRBV6-1
cdr3_aa: CASSLLGQLNYGYTF
cdr3_nt: TGTGCCAGCAGTTTGCTGGGACAACTAAACTATGGCTACACCTTC

clone_size: few
j_call: TRBJ2-5
d_call: -
v_call: TRBV15
cdr3_aa: CATSRDQETQYF
cdr3_nt: TGTGCCACCAGCAGAGATCAGGAGACCCAGTACTTC

clone_size: -
j_call: TRBJ1-1
d_call: -
v_call: TRBV21-1
cdr3_aa: CASMRQGETNTEAFF
cdr3_nt: TGTGCCAGCATGAGACAGGGAGAAACGAACACTGAAGCTTTCTTT

clone_size: -
j_call: TRBJ2-3
d_call: -
v_call: TRBV6-5
cdr3_aa: CASSLTKGPDTQYF
cdr3_nt: TGTGCCAGCAGTTTGACTAAAGGACCAGATACGCAGTATTTT

clone_size: few
j_call: TRBJ1-2
d_call: TRBD1
v_call: TRBV24-1
cdr3_aa: CATSDLDRVGYGYTF
cdr3_nt: TGTGCCACCAGTGACCTGGACAGGGTGGGCTATGGCTACACCTTC

clone_size: -
j_call: TRBJ2-5
d_call: TRBD2
v_call: TRBV20-1
cdr3_aa: CSARSIAGAKKETQYF
cdr3_nt: TGCAGTGCTAGGTCTATAGCGGGAGCTAAAAAAGAGACCCAGTACTTC

clone_size: -
j_call: TRBJ2-5
d_call: TRBD1
v_call: TRBV5-6
cdr3_aa: CASSRDRTMETQYF
cdr3_nt: TGTGCCAGCAGCAGGGACAGGACGATGGAGACCCAGTACTTC

clone_size: -
j_call: TRBJ2-1
d_call: TRBD1
v_call: TRBV3-1
cdr3_aa: CASRATVRGNEQFF
cdr3_nt: TGTGCCAGCAGAGCCACTGTCAGGGGGAATGAGCAGTTCTTC

clone_size: -
j_call: TRBJ1-2
d_call: TRBD1
v_call: TRBV7-9
cdr3_aa: CASSLAVGQGDYGYTF
cdr3_nt: TGTGCCAGCAGCTTAGCGGTGGGACAGGGTGACTATGGCTACACCTTC

clone_size: few
j_call: TRBJ2-3
d_call: -
v_call: TRBV7-8
cdr3_aa: CASSAGLLARTDTQYF
cdr3_nt: TGTGCCAGCAGCGCGGGCCTACTAGCCCGCACAGATACGCAGTATTTT